The T cell receptor (beta chain) under discussion was sequenced for a study of cytomegalovirus exposure and HLA in healthy donors. Profiled with immunoSEQ multiplex PCR; TCRdb holds only in-frame clones, not every one. Of about 310,000 clones in the sample, roughly 87% were seen once. The donors were in the approximately 120-subject validation cohort, distinct from the roughly 720-subject first cohort. From germline, CDR1 is SGDLS and CDR2 YYNGEE. This CDR3 is built from 13 residues. V lost 6 bases and J lost 3, with 9 bases in between. The clonotype was recovered from a man in his thirties or forties in good health and CMV-seronegative. The specimen was PBMCs. The chain combines TRBV9 with TRBJ2-2; maybe TRBD1 (6 bases). CDR3 DNA: TGTGCCAGCAAACAGGGTCACACCGGGGAGCTGTTTTTT. Its protein is CASKQGHTGELFF.